This entry concerns a single TCR beta chain. The antigen is undetermined. V shed 1 base and J 3 bases; nucleotides not matched to a gene: 9. Germline CDR1 reads SEHNR; CDR2 reads FQNEAQ (reference sequence). This CDR3 comprises 17 residues. The record originates from a study of T-cell reconstitution after alpha-beta-depleted transplantation in children. Study results and caveats: At around two months after transplant, the alpha-beta T cells were reportedly derived from several hundred expanded clones that came from non-depleted graft cells. Several patients had high TCRbeta diversity at day 60; it came from surviving recipient T cells and thymic progenitors. T-cell counts and diversity at one year following transplant were attributed mainly to newly produced T cells.

As it was prepared, the TCRbeta library received unique molecular identifiers. TCRdb fed the PCR reads into MiXCR, producing one record per CDR3 protein. The sample has approximately 980,000 distinct CDR3 sequences; 25% to 30% are singletons. The receptor was derived from a boy in the first two years of life who had a stem cell transplant for SCID, so the T cells may come from the graft donor. The sample in question was PBMCs, mostly from graft donor cells, obtained 360 days after TCRalphabeta/CD19-depleted stem cell transplant. V and J are TRBV7-9 and TRBJ2-1, with 7 bases lining up with TRBD2. The CDR3 DNA follows: TGTGCCAGCAGCTTAGAACTCCGGACTAGTCTCTACAATGAGCAGTTCTTC. This encodes CASSLELRTSLYNEQFF.